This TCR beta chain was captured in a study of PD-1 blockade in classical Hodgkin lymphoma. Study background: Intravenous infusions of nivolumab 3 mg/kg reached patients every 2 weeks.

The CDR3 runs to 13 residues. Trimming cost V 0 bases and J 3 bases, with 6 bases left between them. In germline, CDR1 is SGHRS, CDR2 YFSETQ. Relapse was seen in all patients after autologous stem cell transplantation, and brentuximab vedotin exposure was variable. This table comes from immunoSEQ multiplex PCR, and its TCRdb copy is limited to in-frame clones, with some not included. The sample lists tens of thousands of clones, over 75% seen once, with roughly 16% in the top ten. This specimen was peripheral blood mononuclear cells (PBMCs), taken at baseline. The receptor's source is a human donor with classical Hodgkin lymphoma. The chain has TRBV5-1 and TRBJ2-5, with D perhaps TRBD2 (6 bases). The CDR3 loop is CASSLGLEETQYF. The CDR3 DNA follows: TGCGCCAGCAGCTTGGGACTAGAAGAGACCCAGTACTTC.